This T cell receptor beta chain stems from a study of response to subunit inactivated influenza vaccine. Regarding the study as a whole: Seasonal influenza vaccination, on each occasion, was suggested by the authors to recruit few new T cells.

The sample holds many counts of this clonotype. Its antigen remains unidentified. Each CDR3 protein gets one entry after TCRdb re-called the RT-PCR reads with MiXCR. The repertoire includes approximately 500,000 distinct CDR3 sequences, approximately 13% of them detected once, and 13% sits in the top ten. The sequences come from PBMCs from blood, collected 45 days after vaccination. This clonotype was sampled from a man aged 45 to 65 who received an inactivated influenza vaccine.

CDR3 region: CASSPDPLFTGPISTDTQYF. DNA for the CDR3: TGTGCCAGCAGTCCTGACCCCTTGTTCACGGGACCGATTAGCACAGATACGCAGTATTTT. V and J are TRBV12-3 or TRBV12-4 and TRBJ2-3; D tentatively reads TRBD1 or TRBD2 (5 bases each). The V end was cut by 5 bases, the J end by 0 bases, with 27 bases between. The CDR3 contains 20 residues.